What follows are 32 T cell receptor beta chains derived from one specimen sequenced in a study of cytomegalovirus exposure and HLA in healthy donors. The assay was immunoSEQ multiplex PCR, and TCRdb's table has in-frame clones only and misses some. The table records approximately 300,000 clones, 87% of them present only once. Input material: PBMCs. The receptors were sampled from a woman younger than 45 in good health and CMV-seropositive.

This chain connects TRBV20-1 to TRBJ2-7; a possible D gene is TRBD1 (6 bases). This CDR3 is 10 amino acids long. Trimming took off 1 base at V and 13 bases at J, with 11 bases between the two ends. Germline loops: CDR1 DFQATT, CDR2 SNEGSKA (reference sequence). The DNA for the CDR3 is TGCAGTGCTAGAGCCCAGGGGTTCTACTTC. The encoded protein is CSARAQGFYF.

The count of this clone is one. This sequence joins TRBV5-1 and TRBJ2-3; D is uncertain. The CDR3 totals 14 residues. V lost 6 bases, J lost 0 bases, and 11 bases lay in between. Germline CDR1 reads SGHRS; CDR2 reads YFSETQ. This CDR3 reads CASTPGRSTDTQYF. The CDR3 coding sequence is TGCGCCAGCACCCCGGGCAGAAGCACAGATACGCAGTATTTT.

Details on this clone: Other DNA sequences in the same sample also yield this CDR3. The V and J genes are TRBV4-2 and TRBJ1-2, with D hard to call. CDR1 is LGHNA and CDR2 is YNFKEQ in the germline V gene. Trimming removed 1 base at V and 8 bases at J, with 5 bases between. This CDR3 contains 11 residues. The DNA of the CDR3 is TGTGCCAGCAGCCAAGGATACGGCTACACCTTC. Amino acids: CASSQGYGYTF.

The gene calls are TRBV5-1 and TRBJ2-7; D is ambiguous. V was pared by 4 bases and J by 2 bases, with 10 bases between. Germline V gene sequence: CDR1 SGHRS, CDR2 YFSETQ. The CDR3 contains 13 residues. This CDR3 is CASSVRTAYEQYF. DNA for the CDR3: TGCGCCAGCAGCGTCAGAACAGCCTACGAGCAGTACTTC.

The chain's CDR3 is CASRGVGVSYEQYF. The DNA for the CDR3 is TGTGCCAGCCGCGGGGTCGGGGTTTCCTACGAGCAGTACTTC. The rearrangement links TRBV7-2 to TRBJ2-7; D may be TRBD2 (6 bases). The CDR3 covers 14 residues. Germline V CDR1 and CDR2: SGHTA, FQGNSA. V lost 8 bases and J 1 base, leaving 15 bases between the germline ends.

The chain has TRBV2 and TRBJ2-1, with D unclear. This CDR3 spans 11 amino acids. V gave up 6 bases and J gave up 7 bases, with 7 bases separating them. Germline-derived CDR1 and CDR2 are SNHLY and FYNNEI. The CDR3 sequence is CASSQRNEQFF. For the CDR3, the DNA is TGTGCCAGCAGCCAGAGGAATGAGCAGTTCTTC.

There are a few counts of this clone. The V gene is TRBV2, the J gene TRBJ2-7; no definite D call. The V end was cut by 4 bases, the J end by 6 bases, with 10 bases between. CDR1 and CDR2 from the germline V gene are SNHLY and FYNNEI. The CDR3 has 12 residues. CDR3 residues: CASSGLSREQYF. Written as DNA, the CDR3 is TGTGCCAGCAGTGGACTGTCACGCGAGCAGTACTTC.

The CDR3 nucleotides read TGTGCCTGGGCGGGACAGGGTACCTTGTTGAACACTGAAGCTTTCTTT. Translating gives CAWAGQGTLLNTEAFF. The V gene is TRBV30, the J gene TRBJ1-1; 9 nucleotides match TRBD1. The V and J ends lost 5 bases and 0 bases, in that order; junction bases with no gene match: 10. The CDR3 totals 16 residues. The germline V gene has CDR1 GTSNPN and CDR2 SVGIG (reference sequence).

The chain couples TRBV15 to TRBJ1-4; a possible D gene is TRBD1 (5 bases). The CDR3 covers 14 residues. Trimming took off 5 bases at V and 4 bases at J, with 11 bases between the two ends. Germline CDR1 reads LNHNV; CDR2 reads YYDKDF (reference sequence). This CDR3 is CATSEFGGNEKLFF. For the CDR3, the DNA is TGTGCCACCAGCGAGTTTGGGGGTAATGAAAAACTGTTTTTT.

The chain links TRBV4-3 to TRBJ1-1; possibly TRBD1 for D (5 bases). Germline V gene sequence: CDR1 LGHNA, CDR2 YSLEER. The CDR3 is 18 residues long. V dropped 0 bases and J dropped 1 base, with 18 bases sitting between them. The CDR3, as DNA: TGCGCCAGCAGCCAAGAACTCCCGGACATCTACCCGAACACTGAAGCTTTCTTT. Encoded protein: CASSQELPDIYPNTEAFF.

This chain joins TRBV13 and TRBJ2-2, with TRBD1 as a possible D gene (6 bases). The CDR3 loop spans 14 amino acids. V was clipped by 5 bases and J by 2 bases, with 9 bases between them. Germline loops: CDR1 PRHDT, CDR2 FYEKMQ (reference sequence). CDR3 bases: TGTGCCAGCAGCCCGGGACACAACACCGGGGAGCTGTTTTTT. Protein product: CASSPGHNTGELFF.

This rearrangement joins TRBV18 to TRBJ2-2, with a weak D call TRBD1 (6 bases). Trimming stripped 1 base from V and 3 bases from J, with 6 bases between. The CDR3 is made up of 14 amino acids. Germline V gene data show CDR1 as KGHSH and CDR2 as LQKENI. The CDR3 loop reads CASSPQGDTGELFF. For the CDR3, the DNA is TGTGCCAGCTCACCACAGGGGGACACCGGGGAGCTGTTTTTT. The full variable domain, in which reference TRBV18 and TRBJ2-2 provide the parts outside the CDR3, is NAGVMQNPRHLVRRRGQEARLRCSPMKGHSHVYWYRQLPEEGLKFMVYLQKENIIDESGMPKERFSAEFPKEGPSILRIQQVVRGDSAAYFCASSPQGDTGELFFGEGSRLTVL.

This clone was seen a handful of times. The CDR3 loop reads CASSSIHEQYF. In DNA form, the CDR3 reads TGTGCCAGCAGTTCCATCCACGAGCAGTACTTC. The chain joins TRBV28 to TRBJ2-7; no clear D. The CDR3 has 11 residues. The germline V gene has CDR1 MDHEN and CDR2 SYDVKM. With 4 bases removed from V and 5 bases from J, the gap between germline ends came to 6 bases.

V and J are TRBV4-3 and TRBJ1-2; the match to TRBD1 covers 9 bases. The trim removed 1 base at V and 4 bases at J, leaving 13 bases unmatched. This CDR3 is built from 18 residues. Per germline, CDR1 LGHNA and CDR2 YSLEER. The CDR3 region is CASSQGVRGQGFTYGYTF. DNA for the CDR3: TGCGCCAGCAGCCAAGGGGTTAGAGGACAGGGGTTTACCTATGGCTACACCTTC.

The CDR3 DNA reads as TGTGCCAGCTCACAGCAGCGGGATAGTGCAGATACGCAGTATTTT. Translation gives CASSQQRDSADTQYF. The rearrangement links TRBV5-4 to TRBJ2-3, with 7 bases that match TRBD2. CDR3 length: 15 amino acids. The germline V gene encodes CDR1 SGHNT and CDR2 YYREEE (reference sequence). Trimming at V came to 7 bases and at J to 4 bases, leaving 12 bases not matched to a gene.

This chain's CDR3 is CASSLPSDRDQPQHF. CDR3 coding DNA: TGTGCCAGCAGTTTACCCTCGGACAGGGATCAGCCCCAGCATTTT. V usage is TRBV27 and J usage is TRBJ1-5, with 8 bases matching TRBD1. Germline CDR1 is MNHEY and CDR2 is SMNVEV (reference sequence). Losses at the gene ends were 2 bases for V and 5 bases for J; bases not matched to a gene: 5. This CDR3 spans 15 amino acids.

The J gene is TRBJ2-7, the V gene TRBV6-6; a weak D match, TRBD1 (5 bases). Looked up from germline, CDR1 is MNHNY and CDR2 is SVGAGI (reference sequence). The V and J ends lost 6 bases and 4 bases respectively, with 10 bases between them. This CDR3 contains 12 residues. CDR3 sequence (DNA): TGTGCCAGCAGGCACGCAGGGTACGAGCAGTACTTC. Translation gives CASRHAGYEQYF.

The V and J genes are TRBV25-1 and TRBJ2-1; D unclear. V was trimmed by 6 bases and J by 0 bases, leaving 3 bases between them. Germline lookup yields CDR1 MGHDK and CDR2 SYGVNS. This CDR3 has 12 residues. The CDR3: CASSGSYNEQFF. The CDR3 DNA sequence: TGTGCCAGCAGCGGCTCCTACAATGAGCAGTTCTTC.

The chain has TRBV20-1 and TRBJ2-1; D possibly corresponds to TRBD1 (5 bases). Germline V gene data show CDR1 as DFQATT and CDR2 as SNEGSKA (reference sequence). The V end was cut by 1 base, the J end by 13 bases, with 11 bases between. CDR3 length equals 11 residues. The CDR3 nucleotides are TGCAGTGCTAGAGTGACGCAGGGACAGTTCTTC. Its translation is CSARVTQGQFF.

This clone was recorded only once. The chain joins TRBV7-7 to TRBJ2-2, with D possibly being TRBD1 (6 bases). Germline V gives CDR1 SSHAT, CDR2 FNYEAQ (reference sequence). The CDR3 has 15 residues. V gave up 5 bases and J gave up 5 bases, with 15 bases separating them. The CDR3 coding sequence is TGTGCCAGCAGCCGGGACAAGGGTGGGACCGGGGAGCTGTTTTTT. It is translated as CASSRDKGGTGELFF.

This sequence joins TRBV2 and TRBJ2-7; weak D call: TRBD2 (6 bases). V gave up 3 bases and J gave up 2 bases, with 14 bases separating them. This CDR3 has 15 amino acids. Germline assignment: CDR1 SNHLY and CDR2 FYNNEI. Written as DNA, the CDR3 is TGTGCCAGCAGTGACGGCGGGATACGCGCCTACGAGCAGTACTTC. As protein: CASSDGGIRAYEQYF.

The J gene is TRBJ2-2, the V gene TRBV5-1; tentatively, D is TRBD1 or TRBD2 (5 bases each). Germline V CDR1 and CDR2: SGHRS, YFSETQ. This CDR3 contains 15 residues. V lost 4 bases, J lost 4 bases, and 14 bases lay in between. CDR3 nucleotides: TGCGCCAGCAGCCCTCCGGGACGGACCACCGGGGAGCTGTTTTTT. This gives the protein CASSPPGRTTGELFF.

V is TRBV28 and J is TRBJ1-6, with 9 bases aligning to TRBD1. J gave up 7 bases and V 5 bases, and 6 bases lay outside the gene matches. CDR1 is MDHEN and CDR2 is SYDVKM in the germline V gene. The CDR3 has 15 residues. The DNA of the CDR3 is TGTGCCAGCAGTCCCGACAGGGGGAGGAATTCACCCCTCCACTTT. This sequence encodes CASSPDRGRNSPLHF.

This clone has just a few counts. The chain joins TRBV29-1 to TRBJ2-5; maybe TRBD1 (6 bases). Germline assignment: CDR1 SQVTM and CDR2 ANQGSEA. The CDR3 sequence is 12 residues long. V dropped 6 bases and J dropped 5 bases, with 13 bases sitting between them. The CDR3 nucleotides read TGCAGCGTCACAGGGTTTAAGGAGACCCAGTACTTC. This gives the protein CSVTGFKETQYF.

The sample holds many counts of this clone. This CDR3 reads CASSDVWPGTYEQYF. The CDR3 nucleotides read TGTGCCAGCAGTGACGTCTGGCCAGGGACCTACGAGCAGTACTTC. The rearrangement joins TRBV2 to TRBJ2-7; possible D gene TRBD1, 5 bases. Germline-derived CDR1 and CDR2 are SNHLY and FYNNEI. The CDR3 loop spans 15 amino acids. V was shortened by 3 bases and J by 2 bases, with 14 bases between the two germline ends.

V usage is TRBV5-1 and J usage is TRBJ2-1, with 9 bases matching TRBD1. The V segment lost 0 bases and the J segment 2 bases; nucleotides outside the gene matches: 12. The CDR3 loop spans 19 amino acids. The germline V gene has CDR1 SGHRS and CDR2 YFSETQ. The CDR3 spells CASSLEGQGFSPAYNEQFF. As DNA, the CDR3 is TGCGCCAGCAGCTTGGAAGGACAGGGGTTTTCCCCCGCCTACAATGAGCAGTTCTTC.

This chain joins TRBV19 and TRBJ1-6; 7 bases map to TRBD1. Germline values: CDR1 LNHDA, CDR2 SQIVND (reference sequence). The length of the CDR3 is 16 residues. The ends lost 2 bases at V and 4 bases at J; junction bases unmatched: 5. DNA for the CDR3: TGTGCCAGTAGTATAAACGTGGGACAGTATAATTCACCCCTCCACTTT. This translates into CASSINVGQYNSPLHF.

The V and J genes are TRBV19 and TRBJ1-1, with D hard to call. V gave up 3 bases and J gave up 4 bases, with 15 bases separating them. The length of the CDR3 is 15 residues. The V gene's germline CDR1 is LNHDA and CDR2 SQIVND (reference sequence). The CDR3 region is CASSIFPGGSTEAFF. CDR3 coding DNA: TGTGCCAGTAGTATTTTCCCAGGTGGGTCCACTGAAGCTTTCTTT.

The chain carries TRBV5-1 and TRBJ2-7; 8 bases are shared with TRBD1. V dropped 2 bases and J dropped 7; count of bases not matched to a gene: 11. The CDR3 consists of 15 residues. Germline CDR1 is SGHRS and CDR2 is YFSETQ. The CDR3 DNA is TGCGCCAGCAGCTTATTGGGGACAGGCCCGAGGGAGCAGTACTTC. Its protein product is CASSLLGTGPREQYF.

The V call is TRBV19, the J call TRBJ2-7; 7 bases match TRBD1. CDR3 length: 13 amino acids. V dropped 1 base and J dropped 3; count of bases not matched to a gene: 0. Per germline, CDR1 LNHDA and CDR2 SQIVND (reference sequence). The DNA of the CDR3 is TGTGCCAGTAGTATAGGACAGGGCTACGAGCAGTACTTC. Translating it yields CASSIGQGYEQYF.

The V call is TRBV10-2, the J call TRBJ2-1; no clear D. The V and J ends lost 6 bases and 2 bases respectively, with 11 bases between them. The CDR3 contains 14 residues. CDR1 and CDR2 from the germline V gene are WSHSY and SAAADI. The DNA of the CDR3 is TGCGCCAGCAGGGTCAGTTATGCCTACAATGAGCAGTTCTTC. It translates to CASRVSYAYNEQFF.

The chain has TRBV27 and TRBJ1-1; D not resolved. Trimming removed 3 bases from V and 6 bases from J, with 20 bases in between. This CDR3 region has 16 residues. Germline lookup yields CDR1 MNHEY and CDR2 SMNVEV (reference sequence). The CDR3 region has the DNA TGTGCCAGCAGTTTTTATGGGGTCGGGAACCCTGCTGAAGCTTTCTTT. Translated, it gives CASSFYGVGNPAEAFF.